The clone carrying this TCR beta chain has only one observation. Using immunoSEQ multiplex PCR, the repertoire was profiled, and TCRdb retains in-frame clones only, with some absent. The sample contains fewer than 85,000 clones, about 90% of which appear only once. The sample originates from a study of OX40 agonist ivuxolimab in advanced cancers. The sequenced sample was CD4+ or CD8+ T cells sorted from blood, obtained in a trial of the OX40 agonist ivuxolimab. The TCR was taken from an adult with an advanced solid tumor such as melanoma, head and neck, liver or kidney cancer.

The CDR3 bases are TGTGCCAGCAGGTTAGGGAACACCGGGGAGCTGTTTTTT. Protein: CASRLGNTGELFF. The chain employs TRBV7-3 and TRBJ2-2; no clear D gene. V lost 6 bases and J lost 1, with 6 bases in between. The germline V gene has CDR1 SGHTA and CDR2 FQGTGA. The CDR3 contains 13 residues. The full variable domain, in which reference TRBV7-3 and TRBJ2-2 provide the parts outside the CDR3, is GAGVSQTPSNKVTEKGKYVELRCDPISGHTALYWYRQSLGQGPEFLIYFQGTGAADDSGLPNDRFFAVRPEGSVSTLKIQRTERGDSAVYLCASRLGNTGELFFGEGSRLTVL.